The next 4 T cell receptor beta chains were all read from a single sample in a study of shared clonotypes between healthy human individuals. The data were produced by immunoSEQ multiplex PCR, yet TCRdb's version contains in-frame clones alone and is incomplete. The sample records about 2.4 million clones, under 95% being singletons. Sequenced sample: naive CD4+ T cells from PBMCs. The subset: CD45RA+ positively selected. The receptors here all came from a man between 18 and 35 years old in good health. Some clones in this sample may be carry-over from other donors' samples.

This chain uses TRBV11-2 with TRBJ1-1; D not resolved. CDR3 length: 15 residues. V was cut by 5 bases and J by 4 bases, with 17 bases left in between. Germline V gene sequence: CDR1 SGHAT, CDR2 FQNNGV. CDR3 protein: CASSPVRGRGTEAFF. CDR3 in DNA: TGTGCCAGCAGCCCTGTCCGGGGTAGAGGCACTGAAGCTTTCTTT.

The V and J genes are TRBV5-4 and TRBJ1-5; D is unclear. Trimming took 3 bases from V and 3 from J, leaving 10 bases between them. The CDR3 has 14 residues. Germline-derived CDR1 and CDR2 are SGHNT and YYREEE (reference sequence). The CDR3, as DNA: TGTGCCAGCAGCTCCCACGGAATCAATCAGCCCCAGCATTTT. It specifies CASSSHGINQPQHF. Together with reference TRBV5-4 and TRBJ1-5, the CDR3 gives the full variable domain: ETGVTQSPTHLIKTRGQQVTLRCSSQSGHNTVSWYQQALGQGPQFIFQYYREEENGRGNFPPRFSGLQFPNYSSELNVNALELDDSALYLCASSSHGINQPQHFGDGTRLSIL.

CDR3 DNA: TGTGCCAGCAGCCCGGAGGCTAGCGGTTCAGCCTACAATGAGCAGTTCTTC. This encodes CASSPEASGSAYNEQFF. The chain has TRBV5-4 and TRBJ2-1; TRBD2 aligns across 7 bases. CDR3 size: 17 residues. Germline V gene data show CDR1 as SGHNT and CDR2 as YYREEE (reference sequence). V lost 4 bases to trimming and J lost 2 bases; unmatched junction nucleotides: 12.

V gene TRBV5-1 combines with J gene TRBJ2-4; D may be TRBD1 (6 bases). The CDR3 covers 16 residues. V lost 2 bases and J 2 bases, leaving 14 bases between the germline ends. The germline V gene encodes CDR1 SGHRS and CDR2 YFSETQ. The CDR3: CASSLTSGTPKNIQYF. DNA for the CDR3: TGCGCCAGCAGCTTAACCTCCGGGACACCCAAAAACATTCAGTACTTC.